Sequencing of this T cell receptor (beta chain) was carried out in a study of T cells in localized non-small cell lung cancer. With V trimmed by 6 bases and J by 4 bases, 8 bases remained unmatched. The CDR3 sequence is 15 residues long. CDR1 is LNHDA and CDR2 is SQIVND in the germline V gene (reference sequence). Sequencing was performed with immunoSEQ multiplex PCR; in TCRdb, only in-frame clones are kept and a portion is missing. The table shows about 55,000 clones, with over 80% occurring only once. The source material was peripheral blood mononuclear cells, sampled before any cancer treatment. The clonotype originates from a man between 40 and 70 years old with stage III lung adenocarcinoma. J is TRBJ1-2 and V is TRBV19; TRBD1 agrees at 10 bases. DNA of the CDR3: TGTGCCAGTAGGCCAGGGACAGGGGCCCTCTATGGCTACACCTTC. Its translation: CASRPGTGALYGYTF.